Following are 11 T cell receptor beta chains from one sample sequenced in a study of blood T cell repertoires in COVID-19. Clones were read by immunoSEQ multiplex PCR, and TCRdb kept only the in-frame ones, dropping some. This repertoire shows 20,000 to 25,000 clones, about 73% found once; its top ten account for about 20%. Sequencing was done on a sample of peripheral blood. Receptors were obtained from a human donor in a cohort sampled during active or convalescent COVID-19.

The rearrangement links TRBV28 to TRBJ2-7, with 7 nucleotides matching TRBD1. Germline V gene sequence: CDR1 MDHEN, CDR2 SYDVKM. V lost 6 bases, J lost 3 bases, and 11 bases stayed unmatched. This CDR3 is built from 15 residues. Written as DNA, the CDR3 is TGTGCCAGCAGCCCCGGGGACAGCCCTAGCTACGAGCAGTACGTC. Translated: CASSPGDSPSYEQYV.

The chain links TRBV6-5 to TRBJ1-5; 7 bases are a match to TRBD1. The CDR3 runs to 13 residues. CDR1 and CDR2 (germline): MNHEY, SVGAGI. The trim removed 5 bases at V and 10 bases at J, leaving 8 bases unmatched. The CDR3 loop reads CASSSRDSRPQHF. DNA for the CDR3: TGTGCCAGCAGTAGCCGGGACAGCCGACCCCAGCATTTT.

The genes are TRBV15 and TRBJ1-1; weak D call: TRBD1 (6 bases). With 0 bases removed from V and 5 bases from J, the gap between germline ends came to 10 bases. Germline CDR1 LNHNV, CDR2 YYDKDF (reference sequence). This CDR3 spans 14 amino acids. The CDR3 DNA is TGTGCCACCAGCAGAGATGGGACAAGGACTGAAGCTTTCTTT. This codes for CATSRDGTRTEAFF.

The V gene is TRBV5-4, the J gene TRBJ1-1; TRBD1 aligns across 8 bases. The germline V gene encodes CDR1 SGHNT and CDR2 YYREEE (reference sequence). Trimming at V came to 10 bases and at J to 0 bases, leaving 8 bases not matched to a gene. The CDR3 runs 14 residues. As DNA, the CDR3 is TGTGCCGTGCGGGGACAGGCTATGAACACTGAAGCTTTCTTT. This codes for CAVRGQAMNTEAFF.

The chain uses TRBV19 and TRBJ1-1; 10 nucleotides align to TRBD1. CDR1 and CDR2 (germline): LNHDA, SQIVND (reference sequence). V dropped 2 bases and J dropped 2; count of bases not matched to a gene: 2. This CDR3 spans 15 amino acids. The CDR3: CASSIRDRGNTEAFF. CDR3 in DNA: TGTGCCAGTAGTATACGGGACAGGGGAAACACTGAAGCTTTCTTT.

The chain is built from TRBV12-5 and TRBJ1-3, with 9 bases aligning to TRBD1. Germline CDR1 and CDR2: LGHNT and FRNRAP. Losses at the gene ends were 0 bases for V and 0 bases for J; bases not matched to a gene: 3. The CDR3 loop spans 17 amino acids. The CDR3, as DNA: TGTGCTAGTGGTTTGGTACAGGGGGCGTTCTCTGGAAACACCATATATTTT. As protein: CASGLVQGAFSGNTIYF.

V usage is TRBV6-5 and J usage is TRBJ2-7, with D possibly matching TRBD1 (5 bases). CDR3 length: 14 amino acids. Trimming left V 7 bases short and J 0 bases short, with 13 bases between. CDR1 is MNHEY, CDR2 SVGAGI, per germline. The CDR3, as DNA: TGTGCCAGCAAGGAAGGGGCCAGCTCCTACGAGCAGTACGTC. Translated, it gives CASKEGASSYEQYV.

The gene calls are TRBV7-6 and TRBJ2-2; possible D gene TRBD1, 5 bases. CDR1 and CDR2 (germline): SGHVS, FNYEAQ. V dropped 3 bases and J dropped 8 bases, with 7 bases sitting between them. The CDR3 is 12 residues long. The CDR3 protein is CASSLGLGELFF. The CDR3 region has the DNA TGTGCCAGCAGCTTGGGGCTGGGGGAGCTGTTTTTT.

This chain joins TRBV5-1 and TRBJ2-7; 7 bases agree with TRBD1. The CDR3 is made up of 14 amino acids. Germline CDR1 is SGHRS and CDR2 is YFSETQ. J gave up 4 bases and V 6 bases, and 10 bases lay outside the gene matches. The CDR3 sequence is CASMKGAVPYEQYV. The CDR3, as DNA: TGCGCCAGCATGAAGGGGGCAGTCCCTTACGAGCAGTACGTC.

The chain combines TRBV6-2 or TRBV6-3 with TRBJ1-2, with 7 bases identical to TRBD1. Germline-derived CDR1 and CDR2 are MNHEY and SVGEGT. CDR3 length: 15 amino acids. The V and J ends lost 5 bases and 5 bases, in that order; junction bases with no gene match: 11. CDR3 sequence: CASSLRGGRRYGYTF. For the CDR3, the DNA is TGTGCCAGCAGTCTACGAGGGGGCAGGAGGTATGGCTACACCTTC.

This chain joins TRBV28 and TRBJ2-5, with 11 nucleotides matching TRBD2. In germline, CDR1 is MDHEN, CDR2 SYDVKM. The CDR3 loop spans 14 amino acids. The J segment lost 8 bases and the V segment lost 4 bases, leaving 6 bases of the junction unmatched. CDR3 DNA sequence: TGTGCCAGCAGTTATCTAGCGGGGGGCCTTACCCAGTACTTC. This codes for CASSYLAGGLTQYF.